The T cell receptor (beta chain) under discussion was sequenced for a study of blood T cells in healthy people across ages. Study conclusions and caveats: Researchers said unsorted PBMCs prevented a conclusive naive versus antigen-experienced comparison.

This clonotype appeared a few times. As yet, its antigen is unknown. Donors gave around 10 milliliters of peripheral blood apiece. Isolating PBMCs gave at least 6.5 million of these cells per sample. The ends were cut back, 0 bases at V and 7 bases at J, with 10 bases in the middle. The CDR3 extends over 13 amino acids. It was with a sample-barcoded 5' primer and a J-beta primer mix that a second PCR of about 7 to 12 cycles was run. MiXCR was run by TCRdb on the 5' RACE reads, yielding one entry per CDR3 protein. The sample shows around 1,600,000 distinct CDR3 sequences, roughly two fifths of them seen only once.

The TCR sequence derives from a woman younger than 35 in good health. Specimen: blood. This chain links TRBV12-3 or TRBV12-4 with TRBJ2-7; D is ambiguous. The CDR3 DNA reads as TGTGCCAGCAGTTTAGCTTCCCCAGAGGAGCAGTACTTC. Protein: CASSLASPEEQYF.